This paragraph covers one T cell receptor (beta chain) sequence. What it binds is not known. This specimen comes from a study of cytomegalovirus exposure and HLA in healthy donors. On the study more broadly: Prior work identified under 130 million unique TCR beta sequences in around 170 million T cells.

Notes on the study in general: Associated with cytomegalovirus, according to the listing, were approximately 160 TCR beta chains.

The CDR3 covers 15 residues. The germline CDR1 and CDR2 sequences are LGHNA and YNFKEQ. Trimming took 0 bases from V and 7 from J, leaving 13 bases between them. These donors, healthy bone marrow donors, were studied. Primers included in the PCR were 60 Vbeta and 13 Jbeta primers. Assay: immunoSEQ multiplex PCR; the TCRdb copy retains only in-frame clones and omits some. The data show approximately 150,000 clones, with 68% seen just once and around 4.3% held by the top ten. This TCR was sampled from a woman aged 18-29 years in good health and CMV-seropositive. This chain joins TRBV4-2 and TRBJ1-5; D call uncertain. Sequences were obtained from PBMCs. The CDR3: CASSQDNLGRQPQHF. The DNA of the CDR3 is TGTGCCAGCAGCCAAGATAACTTAGGGAGGCAGCCCCAGCATTTT.